This TCR beta chain was sequenced in a study of OX40 agonist ivuxolimab in advanced cancers. Overall study: Partial responses occurred in three patients (one hepatocellular carcinoma, two cutaneous melanoma). Study outcomes and limitations: Clonal expansion in partial responders at 0.1-3.0 mg/kg ranked among the lowest.

Germline V gives CDR1 SGHDT, CDR2 YYEEEE. The CDR3 loop spans 16 amino acids. The trim removed 3 bases at V and 4 bases at J, leaving 9 bases unmatched. Sequencing was performed with immunoSEQ multiplex PCR; in TCRdb, only in-frame clones are kept and a portion is missing. The data hold some 74,000 clones, with about 85% observed a single time. This clone has more than one count but fewer than ten. Its target is not known. Samples were taken at baseline and on day 1 of cycles 4 and 7. The chain combines TRBV5-6 with TRBJ2-2, with 7 bases aligning to TRBD2. The input for sequencing was CD4+ or CD8+ T cells sorted from blood, taken in a trial of the OX40 agonist ivuxolimab. This clonotype was obtained from an adult with an advanced solid tumor such as melanoma, head and neck, liver or kidney cancer. In nucleotides, the CDR3 is TGTGCCAGCAGCTGGGCGGGAGAGGGGACCACCGGGGAGCTGTTTTTT. This translates into CASSWAGEGTTGELFF.